This TCR beta chain was sequenced during a study of post-analysis software for immune sequencing data. Study conclusions and caveats: Patients showed TRBV5-6, TRBV5-1 and TRBV20-1 among five TRBV segments more frequent than in controls.

This clonotype has more than one count but fewer than ten. Its antigen is currently unknown. Unique molecular identifiers were present in the TCR beta cDNA libraries. TCRdb independently ran MiXCR on the PCR reads; one entry per CDR3 protein. The profile shows fewer than 600,000 distinct CDR3 sequences, roughly 46% of them singletons. V was trimmed by 8 bases and J by 5 bases, leaving 15 bases between them. Germline V lookup: CDR1 LGHDT, CDR2 YNNKEL (reference sequence). The CDR3 is 13 amino acids. This sequence was found in a girl between 5 and 17 years old with multiple sclerosis. Sequenced input: blood. V usage is TRBV3-1 and J usage is TRBJ2-5; D gene ambiguous. The CDR3 bases are TGTGCCAGCGAAGCCATTCTTGGGGAGACCCAGTACTTC. Its translation is CASEAILGETQYF.